This T cell receptor (beta chain) was obtained from a study of spatial heterogeneity in lung cancer (dated by TCRdb to about 2019). As for the study more broadly: Beta-chain transcripts were consistently detected in greater numbers than alpha-chain transcripts, which likely reflects a higher abundance of beta-chain transcripts. A strong correlation was found between TCR transcript counts in tumor regions and a T cell transcriptional module score from matched bulk RNA-seq. In the raw uncorrected reads, each unique combination of TCR and UMI appeared on average more than ten times. In non-small cell lung cancer, the study quantitatively compared TCR alpha and beta repertoires across several tumor regions, matched nontumor lung, and blood. TCR repertoire features were related to nonsynonymous mutation counts determined by whole-exome sequencing of tumor tissue. At surgery, 220 tumor regions, some 61 matched nontumor lung samples and 50 to 60 PBMC samples were TCR-sequenced for both alpha and beta chains. The investigation overall reported the following: Counts of ubiquitous and regional expanded TCRs correlated with counts of ubiquitous and regional nonsynonymous mutations, respectively. A correlation was observed between the number of expanded intratumoral alpha and beta TCRs and the tumor nonsynonymous mutation count. Additional single-cell paired TCR alpha and beta sequencing was considered necessary to confirm, at a functional level, the hypothesis that regional TCRs recognize regional mutations. TCR-seq was estimated to cover only approximately 6.4% of tumor T cells for alpha chains and 13% for beta chains.

Library method: 5' RACE. The data were produced on a NextSeq 500. In the TCR library protocol, a unique molecular identifier was attached to each TCR cDNA molecule so that PCR and sequencing errors could be corrected. Regarding the original processing steps: TCR identification, UMI-based error correction and CDR3 extraction were all carried out with Decombinator tools. Expanded TCRs were defined as those above a frequency of 2 per 1,000, corresponding to the top 1% of the tumor frequency distribution. Expanded tumor TCRs were classed as regional if statistically deemed absent (corrected P<0.05) from at least one tumor region, otherwise ubiquitous. Rényi diversity was computed with the R vegan package after subsampling each repertoire 100 times to 5,000 TCRs. CDR3 similarity networks were constructed using string-kernel similarity of amino acid triplets, with links drawn between CDR3s whose pairwise similarity was above 0.82. TCRdb redid the processing of the public reads, applying fastp at Q25 and MiXCR, and retained in-frame beta chains. Rows are unified per CDR3 protein, each entry keeping the most common DNA and genes. The V and J calls were not made by the authors but by TCRdb's processing. This sample lists around 8,600 distinct CDR3 sequences; 7% were detected once. The top ten hold roughly a sixth of the sample.

This clonotype is labeled medium-sized (0.01 to 0.1%). Its antigen is not yet known. No quality values exist for individual bases; no much larger clone is one base distant. The time point label for this specimen denotes: sample taken at primary tumor resection. Donors were around 69 patients with early-stage, untreated non-small cell lung cancer from the lung TRACERx cohort. Without any cell sorting, TCR sequencing was performed on whole RNA extracted either from tumor and nontumor lung tissue or from cryopreserved PBMC samples. Only patients with enough RNA available from two or more tumor regions were chosen for TCR sequencing. A lung pathologist reviewed the tumor and adjacent nontumor lung specimens before the specimens were selected. The source material was lung tumor tissue, sampled at surgery. The TCR originated in a female donor with early-stage non-small cell lung cancer.

In nucleotides, the sequence is TGCAGTGCTAGCAGACAGGGAATAACGGAACTGTTTTTT. Its translation reads: CSASRQGITELFF. The rearranged chain carries TRBV20-1 and TRBJ1-4, with 7 junctional bases fitting TRBD1. Counted from cysteine to phenylalanine, this CDR3 has 13 amino acids. Of the read, only the CDR3 DNA is kept; its 39 bases are in frame from base 1. According to the germline V gene (reference sequence), CDR1 reads DFQATT and CDR2 reads SNEGSKA. Germline trimming: 3 bases from V, 12 bases from J; junction bases outside gene matches: 10.